This T cell receptor (beta chain) was obtained from a study of CD8 T cells in ankylosing spondylitis. This clonotype came up many times. Its antigen remains unidentified. The CDR3 spans 13 residues. In germline, CDR1 is SGHTA, CDR2 FQGNSA. The V and J ends lost 5 bases and 6 bases respectively, with 11 bases between them. Broader study findings: Some of the motif variants had earlier been found in reactive arthritis patients' fluid and blood. Within ankylosing spondylitis blood, a TCR beta motif made up of several highly homologous variants appeared to be characteristic. There was reportedly significant enrichment of clones that were disease-linked in matched ankylosing spondylitis synovial fluid.

In making TCR beta libraries, quantitative 5'-RACE with molecular barcodes was used. From the 5' RACE reads, TCRdb called clonotypes with MiXCR, one entry per CDR3 protein. The sample has around 210,000 distinct CDR3 sequences, approximately 7.6% seen once. This receptor was taken from a female donor with ankylosing spondylitis or in good health (not recorded which). The chain joins TRBV7-2 to TRBJ2-1; no clear D. Specimen: blood, either unsorted or a sorted T cell fraction (not recorded which). In nucleotides, the CDR3 is TGTGCCAGCAGCCTGACTGGCCCCAATGAGCAGTTCTTC. Protein product: CASSLTGPNEQFF.